Shown below are 2 T cell receptor beta chains from a single sample sequenced in a study of T cells after yellow fever vaccination. TCRdb re-called the 5' RACE reads through MiXCR, storing one row per CDR3 protein. The sample has more than 300,000 distinct CDR3 sequences, around 4.5% seen once. Sequencing used PBMCs, obtained 15 days after the yellow fever booster vaccination. The receptors shown here come from a man younger than 35 who received the YFV17D yellow fever vaccine.

The J gene is TRBJ2-7, the V gene TRBV12-3 or TRBV12-4; no clear D. This CDR3 region has 16 residues. Trimming stripped 6 bases from V and 6 bases from J, with 24 bases between. The CDR3 DNA sequence: TGTGCCAGCAGATCAGGTGGCCCAGCCCCGAAGGGCGAGCAGTACTTC. It translates to CASRSGGPAPKGEQYF.

In this sample, this clonotype turned up many times. The chain joins TRBV4-3 to TRBJ2-5; D is undetermined. The germline CDR1 and CDR2 sequences are LGHNA and YSLEER. Trimming pared 1 base from V and 4 bases from J, leaving 10 bases between. The CDR3 extends over 14 amino acids. This CDR3 is CASSQGVDRETQYF. Written as DNA, the CDR3 is TGCGCCAGCAGCCAAGGGGTAGATCGAGAGACCCAGTACTTC.